Listed below are T cell receptor beta chains from one sample, sequenced in a study of cytomegalovirus exposure and HLA in healthy donors. Some clones are missing from TCRdb's copy, which holds only in-frame ones; the method was immunoSEQ multiplex PCR. Here the sample spans over 110,000 clones, 82% being singletons. The sequenced sample consisted of PBMCs. The receptors were sampled from a male donor in good health and CMV-seronegative. CDR3s include the opening cysteine and the closing phenylalanine or tryptophan. Fields, in order: V gene, clone size, J gene, D gene, CDR3 length, CDR3 protein, CDR3 DNA. The D gene is left open where the match is weak. Where a row states a size, it is once, few, many or the class of an expanded clone; other rows omit it.

TRBV7-3,-,TRBJ2-2,TRBD2,18,CASSPGGFWRGITGELFF,TGTGCCAGCAGCCCCGGTGGGTTCTGGCGGGGGATCACCGGGGAGCTGTTTTTT
TRBV4-3,-,TRBJ2-1,-,17,CASSQEVAGATYNEQFF,TGCGCCAGCAGCCAAGAGGTCGCAGGGGCCACTTACAATGAGCAGTTCTTC
TRBV7-9,-,TRBJ1-5,TRBD1,15,CASSEPGTGIQPQHF,TGTGCCAGCAGCGAACCCGGGACAGGGATTCAGCCCCAGCATTTT
TRBV29-1,few,TRBJ2-7,TRBD2,15,CSVELAGVNLNEQYF,TGCAGCGTTGAACTAGCGGGAGTTAATCTGAACGAGCAGTACTTC
TRBV30,-,TRBJ1-6,-,15,CAWTRRSSYNSPLHF,TGTGCCTGGACGCGTCGGAGCTCCTATAATTCACCCCTCCACTTT
TRBV29-1,-,TRBJ2-7,TRBD1,13,CSVDLGQGYEQYF,TGCAGCGTTGACCTGGGACAGGGTTACGAGCAGTACTTC
TRBV7-8,-,TRBJ1-2,TRBD1,14,CASSVTGTGYGYTF,TGTGCCAGCAGCGTCACCGGGACAGGGTATGGCTACACCTTC
TRBV4-3,-,TRBJ2-4,-,15,CASSQGSQTKNIQYF,TGCGCCAGCAGCCAAGGTAGTCAGACAAAAAACATTCAGTACTTC
TRBV7-2,-,TRBJ2-3,-,11,CASSPKDTQYF,TGTGCCAGCAGCCCTAAAGATACGCAATATTTT
TRBV9,-,TRBJ2-1,TRBD2,19,CASSVASGTSGREYNEQFF,TGTGCCAGCAGCGTGGCTTCCGGGACTAGCGGGAGGGAATACAATGAGCAGTTCTTC
TRBV14,-,TRBJ2-1,-,16,CASRPHRLEWPNEQFF,TGTGCCAGCAGGCCCCATCGACTAGAATGGCCCAATGAGCAGTTCTTC
TRBV20-1,few,TRBJ1-1,-,11,CSASLPGKAFF,TGCAGTGCTAGTCTTCCAGGGAAAGCTTTCTTT
TRBV11-2,-,TRBJ2-5,TRBD2,17,CASSLWTSGRGQETQYF,TGTGCCAGCAGCTTATGGACTAGCGGGAGGGGCCAAGAGACCCAGTACTTC
TRBV7-9,-,TRBJ2-7,TRBD1,14,CASSLAGQGAEQYF,TGTGCCAGCAGCTTGGCTGGGCAGGGGGCCGAGCAGTACTTC